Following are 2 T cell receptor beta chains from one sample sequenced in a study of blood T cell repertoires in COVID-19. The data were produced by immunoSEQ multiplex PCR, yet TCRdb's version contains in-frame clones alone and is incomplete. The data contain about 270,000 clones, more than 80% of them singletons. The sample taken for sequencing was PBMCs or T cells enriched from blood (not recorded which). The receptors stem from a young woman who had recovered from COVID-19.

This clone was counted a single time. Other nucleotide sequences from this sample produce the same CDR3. CDR3 amino acids: CSVAVSGNTIYF. CDR3 coding DNA: TGCAGCGTCGCAGTCTCTGGAAACACCATATATTTT. The chain has TRBV29-1 and TRBJ1-3; D is unclear. The V end was cut by 6 bases, the J end by 0 bases, with 6 bases between. The germline CDR1 and CDR2 sequences are SQVTM and ANQGSEA. The CDR3 spans 12 residues.

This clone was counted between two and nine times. In DNA form, the CDR3 reads TGCGCCAGCAGCTGGACAGGGGGCACAGATACGCAGTATTTT. Translating it yields CASSWTGGTDTQYF. The rearrangement links TRBV5-1 to TRBJ2-3; TRBD1 matches 9 bases. The V segment lost 3 bases and the J segment 1 base; nucleotides outside the gene matches: 0. Germline loops: CDR1 SGHRS, CDR2 YFSETQ. CDR3 length: 14 residues.